These T cell receptor beta chains were read from a single sample in a study of vaccination effects on CD4 cells after COVID-19. Their antigens remain unidentified. The protocol was immunoSEQ multiplex PCR, while the TCRdb copy is restricted to in-frame clones and leaves out a portion. The sample has about 40,000 clones; approximately 70% are singletons. The source was CD4+ T cells from PBMCs cultured without peptide, collected after COVID-19 vaccination. These receptors originate from a human donor who received a COVID-19 vaccine. Both conserved end residues are part of each CDR3. The order of the fields is clone size, D gene, V gene, J gene, CDR3 protein, CDR3 DNA. A D gene is named only where the DNA matches it firmly. Size values are once, few and many counts, or a class for expanded clones, and some rows have none.

clone_size: NA; d_call: NA; v_call: TRBV7-9; j_call: TRBJ1-1; cdr3_aa: CASSPPGGSTEAFF; cdr3_nt: TGTGCCAGCAGCCCTCCAGGTGGGAGCACTGAAGCTTTCTTT
clone_size: few; d_call: NA; v_call: TRBV5-4; j_call: TRBJ1-5; cdr3_aa: CASSLVGANQPQHF; cdr3_nt: TGTGCCAGCAGCTTGGTGGGGGCCAATCAGCCCCAGCATTTT
clone_size: once; d_call: NA; v_call: TRBV12-3/TRBV12-4; j_call: TRBJ2-7; cdr3_aa: CASSFQDSYEQYF; cdr3_nt: TGTGCCAGCAGTTTCCAGGATTCCTACGAGCAGTACTTC
clone_size: few; d_call: TRBD1; v_call: TRBV11-2; j_call: TRBJ1-5; cdr3_aa: CASSLEGQSNQPQHF; cdr3_nt: TGTGCCAGCAGCTTAGAGGGACAGTCGAATCAGCCCCAGCATTTT
clone_size: NA; d_call: NA; v_call: TRBV7-9; j_call: TRBJ1-2; cdr3_aa: CASSLGGAPHYGYTF; cdr3_nt: TGTGCCAGCAGCCTGGGGGGGGCGCCCCACTATGGCTACACCTTC
clone_size: NA; d_call: NA; v_call: TRBV4-2; j_call: TRBJ2-3; cdr3_aa: CASSQAELTDTQYF; cdr3_nt: TGTGCCAGCAGCCAAGCCGAACTAACAGATACGCAGTATTTT
clone_size: NA; d_call: TRBD1; v_call: TRBV11-2; j_call: TRBJ2-7; cdr3_aa: CASSYLLGDRNYEQYF; cdr3_nt: TGTGCCAGCAGCTATTTACTCGGGGACAGGAACTACGAGCAGTACTTC
clone_size: NA; d_call: TRBD1; v_call: TRBV7-9; j_call: TRBJ1-1; cdr3_aa: CASSFQTGGTEAFF; cdr3_nt: TGTGCCAGCAGCTTTCAGACAGGGGGCACTGAAGCTTTCTTT
clone_size: once; d_call: NA; v_call: TRBV7-9; j_call: TRBJ1-2; cdr3_aa: CASSLDSNGYTF; cdr3_nt: TGTGCCAGCAGCTTAGACAGTAACGGCTACACCTTC
clone_size: NA; d_call: NA; v_call: TRBV21-1; j_call: TRBJ1-2; cdr3_aa: CASIPPKSHLRYGYTF; cdr3_nt: TGTGCCAGCATTCCCCCTAAGTCCCATCTGCGGTATGGCTACACCTTC
clone_size: NA; d_call: NA; v_call: TRBV11-2; j_call: TRBJ1-1; cdr3_aa: CASSLETGGGRRNTEAFF; cdr3_nt: TGTGCCAGCAGCTTAGAGACAGGAGGGGGACGGAGGAACACTGAAGCTTTCTTT
clone_size: NA; d_call: TRBD2; v_call: TRBV27; j_call: TRBJ2-1; cdr3_aa: CASSSISGGYNEQFF; cdr3_nt: TGTGCCAGCAGTTCGATAAGCGGGGGGTACAATGAGCAGTTCTTC
clone_size: few; d_call: TRBD1; v_call: TRBV7-9; j_call: TRBJ2-3; cdr3_aa: CASSVRDRDTDTQYF; cdr3_nt: TGTGCCAGCAGCGTCCGGGACAGGGACACAGATACGCAGTATTTT
clone_size: NA; d_call: NA; v_call: TRBV15; j_call: TRBJ2-3; cdr3_aa: CATSRDYSDTQYF; cdr3_nt: TGTGCCACCAGCAGAGATTATTCAGATACGCAGTATTTT
clone_size: NA; d_call: TRBD2; v_call: TRBV5-3; j_call: TRBJ2-7; cdr3_aa: CARSSGLAGVLEQYF; cdr3_nt: TGTGCCAGAAGCTCGGGACTAGCGGGAGTTCTCGAGCAGTACTTC
clone_size: NA; d_call: TRBD1; v_call: TRBV2; j_call: TRBJ2-1; cdr3_aa: CASRAGGAYNEQFF; cdr3_nt: TGTGCCAGCAGGGCAGGGGGCGCCTACAATGAGCAGTTCTTC
clone_size: NA; d_call: TRBD1; v_call: TRBV9; j_call: TRBJ1-1; cdr3_aa: CASRTTDRAVTNTEAFF; cdr3_nt: TGTGCCAGCAGGACTACCGACAGGGCCGTCACGAACACTGAAGCTTTCTTT
clone_size: NA; d_call: TRBD1; v_call: TRBV19; j_call: TRBJ1-5; cdr3_aa: CASSIRHGQGMKQPQHF; cdr3_nt: TGTGCCAGTAGTATTCGTCATGGACAGGGGATGAAGCAGCCCCAGCATTTT
clone_size: NA; d_call: TRBD1; v_call: TRBV5-4; j_call: TRBJ2-5; cdr3_aa: CASSRRNPGTGSGTQYF; cdr3_nt: TGTGCCAGCAGCCGGCGAAACCCCGGGACAGGGAGCGGGACCCAGTACTTC
clone_size: NA; d_call: NA; v_call: TRBV10-3; j_call: TRBJ1-2; cdr3_aa: CAISESGGLNYGYTF; cdr3_nt: TGTGCCATCAGTGAGTCGGGGGGGCTAAACTATGGCTACACCTTC
clone_size: NA; d_call: NA; v_call: TRBV7-9; j_call: TRBJ1-3; cdr3_aa: CASSSSGQISGNTIYF; cdr3_nt: TGTGCCAGCAGCTCCAGTGGACAGATCTCTGGAAACACCATATATTTT
clone_size: NA; d_call: TRBD1; v_call: TRBV2; j_call: TRBJ1-1; cdr3_aa: CASRQGAGNTEAFF; cdr3_nt: TGTGCCAGCAGACAGGGGGCGGGGAACACTGAAGCTTTCTTT
clone_size: NA; d_call: TRBD1; v_call: TRBV30; j_call: TRBJ2-2; cdr3_aa: CAWSLSPGQGAVGELFF; cdr3_nt: TGTGCCTGGAGTCTTAGTCCGGGACAGGGGGCGGTCGGGGAGCTGTTTTTT
clone_size: NA; d_call: NA; v_call: TRBV19; j_call: TRBJ2-3; cdr3_aa: CASSVSRGRADTQYF; cdr3_nt: TGTGCCAGTAGTGTATCCAGGGGTAGGGCAGATACGCAGTATTTT
clone_size: NA; d_call: NA; v_call: TRBV6-4; j_call: TRBJ2-1; cdr3_aa: CASSASTESEQFF; cdr3_nt: TGTGCCAGCAGTGCCTCGACTGAAAGTGAGCAGTTCTTC
clone_size: few; d_call: TRBD1; v_call: TRBV7-9; j_call: TRBJ2-5; cdr3_aa: CASSSTGQETQYF; cdr3_nt: TGTGCCAGCAGCTCGACAGGGCAAGAGACCCAGTACTTC
clone_size: few; d_call: TRBD2; v_call: TRBV6-2/TRBV6-3; j_call: TRBJ2-3; cdr3_aa: CASSYGWASGAQKGDTQYF; cdr3_nt: TGTGCCAGCAGTTACGGCTGGGCTAGCGGAGCACAGAAGGGAGATACGCAGTATTTT
clone_size: once; d_call: NA; v_call: TRBV2; j_call: TRBJ2-7; cdr3_aa: CASCEGPSRQYF; cdr3_nt: TGTGCCAGCTGTGAGGGGCCTTCACGGCAGTACTTC
clone_size: NA; d_call: TRBD1; v_call: TRBV6-5; j_call: TRBJ1-1; cdr3_aa: CASSRDSRMNTEAFF; cdr3_nt: TGTGCCAGTAGCCGGGACAGCCGCATGAACACTGAAGCTTTCTTT
clone_size: once; d_call: TRBD2; v_call: TRBV7-2; j_call: TRBJ2-7; cdr3_aa: CASSLQSGGANYEQYF; cdr3_nt: TGTGCCAGCAGCTTACAAAGCGGGGGGGCTAACTACGAGCAGTACTTC
clone_size: once; d_call: TRBD2; v_call: TRBV3-1/TRBV3-2; j_call: TRBJ2-5; cdr3_aa: CASSQDSPWFHRGGRETQYF; cdr3_nt: TGTGCCAGCAGCCAAGATAGCCCTTGGTTTCATCGGGGGGGCCGCGAGACCCAGTACTTC
clone_size: few; d_call: TRBD2; v_call: TRBV9; j_call: TRBJ2-1; cdr3_aa: CASSVENSGVKQFF; cdr3_nt: TGTGCCAGCAGCGTAGAAAATAGCGGGGTTAAGCAGTTCTTC
clone_size: few; d_call: NA; v_call: TRBV11-3; j_call: TRBJ2-3; cdr3_aa: CASSLGGLSTDTQYF; cdr3_nt: TGTGCCAGCAGCTTAGGAGGTTTAAGCACAGATACGCAGTATTTT
clone_size: few; d_call: NA; v_call: TRBV9; j_call: TRBJ2-1; cdr3_aa: CASSVGSTSYNEQFF; cdr3_nt: TGTGCCAGCAGCGTAGGGTCCACTTCCTACAATGAGCAGTTCTTC
clone_size: few; d_call: NA; v_call: TRBV4-1; j_call: TRBJ1-6; cdr3_aa: CASSQGRGDSPLHF; cdr3_nt: TGCGCCAGCAGCCAAGGCAGGGGCGACTCACCCCTCCACTTT
clone_size: NA; d_call: TRBD1; v_call: TRBV2; j_call: TRBJ1-5; cdr3_aa: CASQTGENQPQHF; cdr3_nt: TGTGCCAGCCAGACAGGGGAAAATCAGCCCCAGCATTTT
clone_size: NA; d_call: NA; v_call: TRBV19; j_call: TRBJ2-7; cdr3_aa: CASSPQVNYEQYF; cdr3_nt: TGTGCCAGTAGTCCCCAGGTCAACTACGAGCAGTACTTC